This T cell receptor beta chain derives from a study of cytomegalovirus exposure and HLA in healthy donors. As for the study in general: Drawn from HLA-typed donors, tens of millions of unique TCRs were held in an early data release. General study points: Data from an earlier analysis indicated that most TCR beta V segments were productive either about 87% or about 30% of the time. Solely CMV serostatus was available to characterize immune exposure. Likely technical artifact: a cluster of highly shared sequence variants.

PCR involved 60 Vbeta and 13 Jbeta primers. Only in-frame clones appear in the TCRdb table, and some are missing; sequencing was by immunoSEQ multiplex PCR. The table includes about 140,000 clones, 60% to 80% detected once. Turning to this clone: Its target is not known. A junction boundary mismatches the germline segment, possibly from a read error.

The specimen was PBMCs. The receptor was derived from a female donor in good health and CMV-seronegative.

The CDR3 DNA is TGTGCCAGCAGCCTCGGGACAGGGGAAGGCTACCCCTTC. Translation: CASSLGTGEGYPF. The V gene is TRBV4-2, the J gene TRBJ1-2; 10 nucleotides align to TRBD1. Germline values: CDR1 LGHNA, CDR2 YNFKEQ. This CDR3 has 13 amino acids.